The 30 T cell receptor beta chains below all came from one sample that was sequenced in a study of CD8+CD57+ T cells in acquired aplastic anemia. Genomic DNA, serving as template, underwent TCR beta VDJ and CDR3 profiling. TCRdb re-called the reads with MiXCR, one entry per CDR3 protein. The sample carries more than 150,000 distinct CDR3 sequences, 64% recorded once. Sequenced: sorted CD4+, CD8+, or CD8+CD57+ T cells (not recorded which) from PBMCs. The receptors originated from a human donor with severe aplastic anemia or a healthy control (not recorded which).

The chain links TRBV24-1 to TRBJ2-7, with D possibly being TRBD1 (7 bases). Germline V CDR1 and CDR2: KGHDR, SFDVKD. The CDR3 has 15 amino acids. The ends were cut back, 4 bases at V and 3 bases at J, with 15 bases in the middle. CDR3 sequence (DNA): TGTGCCACCAGTGACCGGACAGGAGGGTTCTACGAGCAGTACTTC. It is translated as CATSDRTGGFYEQYF.

Written as DNA, the CDR3 is TGTGCCAGCATACGTCAACTTGACACCGGGGAGCTGTTTTTT. Its translation: CASIRQLDTGELFF. The V gene is TRBV2, the J gene TRBJ2-2; D remains unclear. The germline CDR1 and CDR2 sequences are SNHLY and FYNNEI. CDR3 length: 14 amino acids. Trimming removed 7 bases at V and 3 bases at J, with 12 bases between.

V and J are TRBV7-2 and TRBJ2-1; 13 bases agree with TRBD2. Germline CDR1 reads SGHTA; CDR2 reads FQGNSA. The length of the CDR3 is 15 residues. Germline trimming cut 5 bases from V and 10 bases from J; bases unmatched to any gene: 8. The CDR3 nucleotides read TGTGCCAGCAGCGTTACTAGCGGGGGGGCTTTGGAGCAGTTCTTC. This codes for CASSVTSGGALEQFF.

This clonotype was observed many times. The chain couples TRBV12-3 or TRBV12-4 to TRBJ2-5; D not resolved. The ends were cut back, 2 bases at V and 5 bases at J, with 18 bases in the middle. The length of the CDR3 is 16 residues. The CDR3 DNA reads as TGTGCCAGCAGTTTACTGAATCCCCCGACGGGCGAGACCCAGTACTTC. As protein: CASSLLNPPTGETQYF.

The rearrangement links TRBV10-3 to TRBJ2-2; possible D gene TRBD1, 5 bases. Looked up from germline, CDR1 is ENHRY and CDR2 is SYGVKD. CDR3 size: 15 residues. Trimming cost V 9 bases and J 5 bases, with 19 bases left between them. CDR3 DNA sequence: TGTGCCATGGCAGTCGACCAGGGTGTGACCGGGGAGCTGTTTTTT. Its translation: CAMAVDQGVTGELFF.

The CDR3 spells CASSTPGSGANVLTF. The CDR3 DNA sequence: TGTGCCAGTAGTACCCCAGGGTCTGGGGCCAACGTCCTGACTTTC. The rearrangement uses TRBV19 and TRBJ2-6; a possible D gene is TRBD1 (5 bases). The CDR3 covers 15 residues. Germline V gives CDR1 LNHDA, CDR2 SQIVND (reference sequence). V was clipped by 4 bases and J by 1 base, with 8 bases between them.

This clonotype was counted a single time. The chain recombines TRBV2 with TRBJ2-1; D possibly matches TRBD1 or TRBD2 (5 bases each). The CDR3 runs 12 residues. Germline V CDR1 and CDR2: SNHLY, FYNNEI. V dropped 6 bases and J dropped 9 bases, with 12 bases sitting between them. CDR3 in DNA: TGTGCCAGCAGAGAGGGGCGTATTGAGCAGTTCTTC. Translating it yields CASREGRIEQFF.

This clonotype was recorded at least ten times. This rearrangement joins TRBV24-1 to TRBJ2-7, with 11 bases matching TRBD1. CDR1 is KGHDR and CDR2 is SFDVKD in the germline V gene. The CDR3 totals 16 residues. V dropped 0 bases and J dropped 3; count of bases not matched to a gene: 3. CDR3 residues: CATSDLEGQGVYEQYF. For the CDR3, the DNA is TGTGCCACCAGTGATTTGGAGGGACAGGGGGTCTACGAGCAGTACTTC.

The chain links TRBV6-5 to TRBJ1-2, with 9 nucleotides matching TRBD1. V shed 6 bases, J shed 8 bases, and the junction held 7 bases outside the gene matches. The CDR3 covers 13 residues. The germline CDR1 and CDR2 sequences are MNHEY and SVGAGI. The CDR3 DNA reads as TGTGCCAGCAGCCAAGGACAGGGGAGAGGCTACACCTTC. Its translation: CASSQGQGRGYTF.

The J gene is TRBJ2-1, the V gene TRBV7-2, with TRBD2 matching 14 bases. CDR1 and CDR2 from the germline V gene are SGHTA and FQGNSA. The ends lost 4 bases at V and 9 bases at J; junction bases unmatched: 8. The CDR3 is made up of 16 amino acids. In DNA, the CDR3 is TGTGCCAGCAGCTCCCGACCGGGACTAGCGGGGGTTGAGCAGTTCTTC. Protein product: CASSSRPGLAGVEQFF.

The chain combines TRBV2 with TRBJ1-1; D unclear. From germline, CDR1 is SNHLY and CDR2 FYNNEI. Trimming took off 3 bases at V and 10 bases at J, with 15 bases between the two ends. CDR3 length equals 13 residues. The CDR3 protein is CASSDYLSKGAFF. The CDR3 DNA sequence: TGTGCCAGCAGTGACTATCTATCGAAGGGAGCTTTCTTT.

This chain links TRBV7-9 with TRBJ1-6, with a possible D match to TRBD1 (5 bases). The CDR3 extends over 14 amino acids. V lost 5 bases to trimming and J lost 7 bases, with 12 bases between them. Germline CDR1 reads SEHNR; CDR2 reads FQNEAQ (reference sequence). CDR3 sequence: CASSPRTINSPLHF. CDR3 DNA sequence: TGTGCCAGCAGCCCCCGGACAATCAATTCACCCCTCCACTTT.

This clonotype appeared a few times. The V gene is TRBV2, the J gene TRBJ2-1; 8 bases line up with TRBD2. Germline V gives CDR1 SNHLY, CDR2 FYNNEI. This CDR3 is built from 14 residues. With 6 bases clipped from V and 6 bases from J, the junction kept 7 bases outside the gene matches. The CDR3 is CASSATSASNEQFF. The DNA for the CDR3 is TGTGCCAGCAGCGCGACTAGCGCCTCCAATGAGCAGTTCTTC.

About this clonotype: At one end, the junction sequence differs from germline, possibly due to a read error. The J gene is TRBJ2-7, the V gene TRBV7-4; D perhaps matches TRBD2 (6 bases). This CDR3 has 14 residues. Germline V gene data show CDR1 as SGHVT and CDR2 as SQSDAQ. CDR3 residues: CASSAPGTVAATHF. The CDR3 DNA reads TGTGCCAGCAGTGCCCCCGGGACGGTAGCGGCGACCCACTTC. Using reference TRBV7-4 and TRBJ2-7 for the parts outside the CDR3, the full variable domain is GAGVSQSPRYKVAKRGRDVALRCDSISGHVTLYWYRQTLGQGSEVLTYSQSDAQRDKSGRPSGRFSAERPERSVSTLKIQRTEQGDSAVYLCASSAPGTVAATHFGPGTRLTVT.

The rearrangement uses TRBV10-3 and TRBJ1-1; possible D gene TRBD1, 6 bases. Trimming shortened V by 7 bases and J by 3 bases, and 15 bases separated the two germline ends. Germline assignment: CDR1 ENHRY and CDR2 SYGVKD. The CDR3 covers 14 residues. DNA of the CDR3: TGTGCCATCACCCAGGGAGGGGGTTACACTGAAGCTTTCTTT. It translates to CAITQGGGYTEAFF.

The rearrangement joins TRBV9 to TRBJ2-1; D is tentatively TRBD1 or TRBD2 (6 bases each). Between the trimmed V and J ends, which lost 1 base and 8 bases, there was a span of 19 bases. The CDR3 sequence is 16 residues long. Germline V lookup: CDR1 SGDLS, CDR2 YYNGEE. The CDR3 coding sequence is TGTGCCAGCAGCGTAACTGTCTATGACAGGAGGGATGAGCAGTTCTTC. Translating gives CASSVTVYDRRDEQFF.

The J gene is TRBJ1-3, the V gene TRBV7-9; 9 nucleotides agree with TRBD1. The CDR3 sequence is 14 residues long. Germline trimming cut 4 bases from V and 5 bases from J; bases unmatched to any gene: 3. The germline V gene has CDR1 SEHNR and CDR2 FQNEAQ (reference sequence). The CDR3 DNA follows: TGTGCCAGCAGCTCCGGACAGGGGAGAAACACCATATATTTT. Amino acids: CASSSGQGRNTIYF.

On this clonotype itself: At one of its ends the junction is not consistent with the germline gene, which may arise from a read error. This chain links TRBV7-9 with TRBJ2-7, with a possible D match to TRBD2 (6 bases). The CDR3 has 13 residues. From germline, CDR1 is SEHNR and CDR2 FQNEAQ (reference sequence). The CDR3 region has the DNA TGCGCCAGCAGCTCCGCCGGGGGACCCGAGCAGTACTTC. It encodes CASSSAGGPEQYF. Supplemented by reference TRBV7-9 and TRBJ2-7, the full variable domain reads DTGVSQNPRHKITKRGQNVTFRCDPISEHNRLYWYRQTLGQGPEFLTYFQNEAQLEKSRLLSDRFSAERPKGSFSTLEIQRTEQGDSAMYLCASSSAGGPEQYFGPGTRLTVT.

The chain has TRBV19 and TRBJ1-3; perhaps TRBD1 as D (5 bases). Germline assignment: CDR1 LNHDA and CDR2 SQIVND (reference sequence). Trimming cost V 5 bases and J 1 base, with 21 bases left between them. This CDR3 comprises 18 residues. CDR3 nucleotide sequence: TGTGCCAGTAGTCAGGCAGGGAATATCCTATCGTCTGGAAACACCATATATTTT. As protein: CASSQAGNILSSGNTIYF.

This clonotype was recorded at least ten times. This sequence joins TRBV5-1 and TRBJ2-1; 9 bases agree with TRBD2. Trimming cost V 2 bases and J 6 bases; bases outside gene matches: 6. The V gene's germline CDR1 is SGHRS and CDR2 YFSETQ. The CDR3 contains 15 residues. The CDR3 DNA follows: TGCGCCAGCAGCTTCGGAGCGGGGGGAGTCAATGAGCAGTTCTTC. Residues: CASSFGAGGVNEQFF. Full variable domain (rest looked up from reference TRBV5-1 and TRBJ2-1): KAGVTQTPRYLIKTRGQQVTLSCSPISGHRSVSWYQQTPGQGLQFLFEYFSETQRNKGNFPGRFSGRQFSNSRSEMNVSTLELGDSALYLCASSFGAGGVNEQFFGPGTRLTVL.

The chain couples TRBV15 to TRBJ1-6, with no clear D. Deletions cut 4 bases from V and 7 bases from J, with 14 bases between. The CDR3 is made up of 15 amino acids. In germline, CDR1 is LNHNV, CDR2 YYDKDF (reference sequence). CDR3 residues: CATSNAGSVNSPLHF. In DNA form, the CDR3 reads TGTGCCACCAGCAACGCCGGGTCCGTGAATTCACCCCTCCACTTT. The full variable domain, in which reference TRBV15 and TRBJ1-6 provide the parts outside the CDR3, is DAMVIQNPRYQVTQFGKPVTLSCSQTLNHNVMYWYQQKSSQAPKLLFHYYDKDFNNEADTPDNFQSRRPNTSFCFLDIRSPGLGDTAMYLCATSNAGSVNSPLHFGNGTRLTVT.

The chain carries TRBV6-1 and TRBJ2-5; D perhaps matches TRBD1 (6 bases). V lost 7 bases and J 3 bases, leaving 15 bases between the germline ends. CDR1 and CDR2 from the germline V gene are MNHNS and SASEGT. This CDR3 has 14 amino acids. CDR3 loop: CASMDWGPEETQYF. For the CDR3, the DNA is TGTGCCAGCATGGATTGGGGGCCTGAAGAGACCCAGTACTTC.

This rearrangement joins TRBV10-3 to TRBJ1-2; D may be TRBD1 (5 bases). CDR1 is ENHRY and CDR2 is SYGVKD in the germline V gene. The CDR3 totals 12 residues. Trimming cost V 6 bases and J 4 bases, with 9 bases left between them. CDR3 sequence (DNA): TGTGCCATCAGCGGGGCGGCCTATGGCTACACCTTC. Translation gives CAISGAAYGYTF.

This clonotype was recorded many times. This chain connects TRBV28 to TRBJ2-2, with D possibly matching TRBD2 (5 bases). Germline lookup yields CDR1 MDHEN and CDR2 SYDVKM. CDR3 length equals 13 residues. V lost 4 bases and J lost 5, with 8 bases in between. The CDR3 protein is CASSSRGTGELFF. The CDR3, as DNA: TGTGCCAGCAGTTCCAGAGGGACCGGGGAGCTGTTTTTT.

The table lists this clonotype with a few counts. V and J are TRBV7-9 and TRBJ2-5; D possibly corresponds to TRBD1 (6 bases). Germline lookup yields CDR1 SEHNR and CDR2 FQNEAQ (reference sequence). The CDR3 is 13 amino acids. Trimming cost V 5 bases and J 5 bases, with 12 bases left between them. This CDR3 reads CASSQGTRETQYF. CDR3 DNA: TGTGCCAGCAGCCAAGGGACAAGGGAGACCCAGTACTTC.

In the case of this clonotype: A much larger clone differs by one base, so this may be a read error. This rearrangement joins TRBV6-5 to TRBJ1-1, with TRBD1 matching over 7 bases. Germline assignment: CDR1 MNHEY and CDR2 SVGAGI. Germline trimming cut 2 bases from V and 3 bases from J; bases unmatched to any gene: 3. CDR3 length: 14 amino acids. CDR3 bases: TGTGCCAGCAGTTACCCCGGACAGGACACTGAAGCTTTCTTT. Translation gives CASSYPGQDTEAFF.

This clonotype was picked up a small number of times. The chain carries TRBV7-9 and TRBJ2-5; possibly TRBD2 for D (6 bases). Trimming removed 5 bases at V and 7 bases at J, with 20 bases between. There are 15 residues in the CDR3. Germline V gene lookup returns CDR1 SEHNR and CDR2 FQNEAQ (reference sequence). The CDR3 DNA reads as TGTGCCAGCAGCCGTAGTCGGGCGGGGATAGGGACCCAGTACTTC. It codes for CASSRSRAGIGTQYF.

The chain has TRBV25-1 and TRBJ2-1, with no clear D. The CDR3 has 12 residues. The ends were cut back, 2 bases at V and 4 bases at J, with 3 bases in the middle. Germline loops: CDR1 MGHDK, CDR2 SYGVNS. Here the CDR3 reads CASSEVYNEQFF. For the CDR3, the DNA is TGTGCCAGCAGTGAAGTATACAATGAGCAGTTCTTC.

V gene TRBV12-3 or TRBV12-4 combines with J gene TRBJ2-7, with 8 bases aligning to TRBD1. Trimming cost V 6 bases and J 3 bases; bases outside gene matches: 10. The CDR3 covers 15 residues. CDR3 coding DNA: TGTGCCAGCAGCCGCGGACAGGGCTTTGACTACGAGCAGTACTTC. It encodes CASSRGQGFDYEQYF.

This chain connects TRBV2 to TRBJ1-2, with D unclear. V was clipped by 1 base and J by 4 bases, with 7 bases between them. Germline lookup yields CDR1 SNHLY and CDR2 FYNNEI. The CDR3 has 13 amino acids. In DNA form, the CDR3 reads TGTGCCAGCAGTGAAGAAGGGTCCTATGGCTACACCTTC. Translated: CASSEEGSYGYTF.